Listed here are 15 T cell receptor beta chains from one sample, sequenced in a study of cytomegalovirus exposure and HLA in healthy donors. Primers included in the PCR were 60 Vbeta and 13 Jbeta primers. TCRdb's copy holds only in-frame clones and misses some; the assay was immunoSEQ multiplex PCR. The sample has around 130,000 clones, around 77% seen once. The specimen sequenced was PBMCs. All receptors derive from a man between 18 and 29 years old in good health and CMV-seropositive.

V usage is TRBV7-6 and J usage is TRBJ2-1, with 11 bases that match TRBD2. Germline-derived CDR1 and CDR2 are SGHVS and FNYEAQ. The CDR3 runs to 16 residues. Trimming removed 0 bases from V and 7 bases from J; junction bases left unmatched: 5. The CDR3 region has the DNA TGTGCCAGCAGCTTAGCTACTAGCGGGAGTAAGAATGAGCAGTTCTTC. This gives the protein CASSLATSGSKNEQFF.

The chain combines TRBV6-4 with TRBJ1-5, with TRBD1 matching 7 bases. This CDR3 region has 13 residues. With V trimmed by 8 bases and J by 7 bases, 8 bases remained unmatched. Germline CDR1 is MRHNA and CDR2 is SNTAGT. CDR3 nucleotide sequence: TGTGCCAGCGTCAAGGGGGCGGGACAGCCCCAGCATTTT. Translated: CASVKGAGQPQHF.

This sequence joins TRBV28 and TRBJ2-2, with D unresolved. Trimming removed 5 bases from V and 1 base from J, with 5 bases in between. CDR1 is MDHEN, CDR2 SYDVKM, per germline. The CDR3 totals 13 residues. CDR3 DNA: TGTGCCAGCAGTGGGCTGAACACCGGGGAGCTGTTTTTT. This encodes CASSGLNTGELFF.

The J gene is TRBJ2-7, the V gene TRBV6-1, with TRBD2 matching over 9 bases. V was pared by 6 bases and J by 0 bases, with 6 bases of the junction left unmatched. The germline V gene encodes CDR1 MNHNS and CDR2 SASEGT. CDR3 length: 15 residues. The CDR3 DNA sequence: TGTGCCAGCAGGCGGAGTAGCGGGAGCTCCTACGAGCAGTACTTC. Translated: CASRRSSGSSYEQYF.

The gene calls are TRBV6-5 and TRBJ1-4; TRBD1 matches 8 bases. Germline CDR1 and CDR2: MNHEY and SVGAGI. Unmatched junction bases numbered 3, after V lost 2 bases and J lost 4 bases. The CDR3 contains 15 residues. The CDR3 DNA is TGTGCCAGCAGTTACCAGGGGGCGGTTAATGAAAAACTGTTTTTT. Its translation: CASSYQGAVNEKLFF.

For the CDR3, the DNA is TGTGCCAGCAGTTCCCGGGCGGGGGACACCGGGGAGCTGTTTTTT. Translating it yields CASSSRAGDTGELFF. The chain has TRBV27 and TRBJ2-2, with TRBD2 identical over 7 bases. The CDR3 has 15 amino acids. From germline, CDR1 is MNHEY and CDR2 SMNVEV (reference sequence). J was trimmed by 3 bases and V by 4 bases; bases with no gene match: 5.

This clone is a singleton in its sample. V gene TRBV7-3 combines with J gene TRBJ1-2; D might be TRBD1 (6 bases). V lost 5 bases and J 8 bases, leaving 18 bases between the germline ends. The germline gives CDR1 SGHTA, CDR2 FQGTGA. This CDR3 region has 14 residues. CDR3 residues: CASSPDSQPRGYTF. CDR3 sequence (DNA): TGTGCCAGCAGCCCGGACAGCCAGCCGCGGGGCTACACCTTC.

This clone showed up just a few times. The CDR3 spells CASSSTGGTEAFF. The CDR3, as DNA: TGTGCCAGCTCGTCAACCGGGGGGACTGAAGCTTTCTTT. The genes are TRBV18 and TRBJ1-1, with D perhaps matching TRBD1 (5 bases). There are 13 residues in the CDR3. The V and J ends lost 6 bases and 5 bases respectively, with 13 bases between them. The germline gives CDR1 KGHSH, CDR2 LQKENI.

This chain connects TRBV9 to TRBJ1-1; 10 bases line up with TRBD1. The ends lost 2 bases at V and 4 bases at J; junction bases unmatched: 2. In germline, CDR1 is SGDLS, CDR2 YYNGEE. This CDR3 contains 14 residues. CDR3 coding DNA: TGTGCCAGCAGCGTCGGGACAGGGGCCACTGAAGCTTTCTTT. Translation: CASSVGTGATEAFF.

The rearrangement links TRBV18 to TRBJ1-5; 10 positions agree with TRBD1. The CDR3 contains 15 residues. The V segment lost 3 bases and the J segment 4 bases; nucleotides outside the gene matches: 3. CDR1 KGHSH and CDR2 LQKENI come from the germline V gene. DNA for the CDR3: TGTGCCAGCTCACCCGGACAGGGGGTGAATCAGCCCCAGCATTTT. It yields the protein CASSPGQGVNQPQHF.

This clone was observed a handful of times. The rearrangement joins TRBV5-1 to TRBJ2-1; possibly TRBD1 for D (5 bases). V shed 4 bases and J shed 5 bases, with 16 bases lying between them. Germline V gives CDR1 SGHRS, CDR2 YFSETQ. This CDR3 spans 15 amino acids. CDR3 in amino acids: CASSGAVGYNNEQFF. In DNA, the CDR3 is TGCGCCAGCAGCGGGGCTGTCGGGTACAACAATGAGCAGTTCTTC.

This clone came up a few times. This specimen includes other DNA sequences encoding the same CDR3. The chain is built from TRBV25-1 and TRBJ2-2; D gene unclear. V was trimmed by 7 bases and J by 2 bases, leaving 8 bases between them. The germline gives CDR1 MGHDK, CDR2 SYGVNS. This CDR3 comprises 13 residues. Here the CDR3 reads CASNRHNTGELFF. For the CDR3, the DNA is TGTGCCAGCAATAGACACAACACCGGGGAGCTGTTTTTT.

This sequence joins TRBV5-1 and TRBJ2-2, with 7 nucleotides matching TRBD2. The CDR3 totals 14 residues. The ends lost 2 bases at V and 4 bases at J; junction bases unmatched: 2. From germline, CDR1 is SGHRS and CDR2 YFSETQ. Here the CDR3 reads CASSLAGITGELFF. The CDR3 nucleotides read TGCGCCAGCAGCTTAGCGGGGATCACCGGGGAGCTGTTTTTT.

This CDR3 is CASSSNEPETGGEYEQYF. DNA for the CDR3: TGTGCCAGCAGCTCCAACGAACCCGAAACGGGAGGGGAATACGAGCAGTACTTC. The genes are TRBV7-9 and TRBJ2-7; 8 bases fit TRBD2. CDR1 and CDR2 (germline): SEHNR, FQNEAQ (reference sequence). The length of the CDR3 is 18 residues. V gave up 4 bases and J gave up 4 bases; unmatched junction bases: 18.

The genes are TRBV6-5 and TRBJ1-2; D ambiguous. The CDR3 extends over 15 amino acids. Per germline, CDR1 MNHEY and CDR2 SVGAGI. Trimming took 5 bases from V and 0 from J, leaving 13 bases between them. CDR3 nucleotide sequence: TGTGCCAGCAGTATAACAGTAGTAACTAACTATGGCTACACCTTC. Translation gives CASSITVVTNYGYTF.